This T cell receptor (beta chain) came from a study of Graves' ophthalmopathy and Graves' hyperthyroidism. RNA transcripts were the source from which TCR beta CDR3 regions were amplified. HTBI primers were used in a first-round RT-PCR, which preceded a second-round multiplex PCR. TCRdb passed the multiplex PCR reads through MiXCR, listing each CDR3 protein once. This sample has 1 million to 1.3 million distinct CDR3 sequences; 35% to 45% occur once, and the top ten carry 11%. Thyroid ultrasound, orbital computed tomography, TRAb, serum thyroxine and clinical symptoms formed the basis of diagnosis. The CDR3 length is 11 residues. In germline, CDR1 is ENHRY, CDR2 SYGVKD. V shed 8 bases, J shed 14 bases, and the junction held 4 bases outside the gene matches.

This receptor was identified in an adult man with Graves' hyperthyroidism. The genes are TRBV10-3 and TRBJ1-6, with TRBD1 matching over 9 bases. The sequenced sample was peripheral blood or thyroid tissue (not recorded which). The CDR3 protein is CAIGQGLALHF. The CDR3 region has the DNA TGTGCCATCGGACAGGGGCTAGCCCTCCACTTT.